This T cell receptor (beta chain) came from a study of shared clonotypes between healthy human individuals. The method was immunoSEQ multiplex PCR; TCRdb's version includes in-frame clones alone and lacks a portion of them. The sample has about 490,000 clones, 76% seen once; the top ten hold under 15%. CDR3 length: 16 residues. The trim removed 4 bases at V and 0 bases at J, leaving 4 bases unmatched. Germline V gene data show CDR1 as SGHTA and CDR2 as FQGTGA. At least ten counts were recorded for this clone. The clonotype was recovered from a middle-aged woman in good health. Some clones in this sample may be carry-over from other donors' samples. The chain couples TRBV7-3 to TRBJ2-2, with 8 bases that match TRBD1. Sequences were obtained from PBMCs. CDR3 region: CASSSTGAANTGELFF. Written as DNA, the CDR3 is TGTGCCAGCAGCTCGACAGGGGCCGCGAACACCGGGGAGCTGTTTTTT.